These 32 T cell receptor beta chains share one sample of origin, sequenced in a study of blood T cell repertoires in COVID-19. Using immunoSEQ multiplex PCR, the repertoire was profiled, and TCRdb retains in-frame clones only, with some absent. The sample holds roughly 200,000 clones, approximately 89% seen once. Material: PBMCs or T cells enriched from blood (not recorded which). Receptors were obtained from a woman aged 40 to 50 with acute COVID-19.

This chain connects TRBV5-1 to TRBJ1-2; TRBD1 matches 11 bases. The CDR3 extends over 16 amino acids. Germline assignment: CDR1 SGHRS and CDR2 YFSETQ. The V segment lost 5 bases and the J segment 4 bases; nucleotides outside the gene matches: 10. The CDR3 region has the DNA TGCGCCAGCAGATCCCCGGGACAGGGGGGGAGCTATGGCTACACCTTC. Protein sequence: CASRSPGQGGSYGYTF.

The rearrangement links TRBV2 to TRBJ2-6; tentative D call: TRBD1 (6 bases). The germline V and J ends were trimmed by 6 bases and 2 bases, with 11 bases remaining between them. CDR3 length: 15 amino acids. Germline V gene lookup returns CDR1 SNHLY and CDR2 FYNNEI. CDR3 nucleotide sequence: TGTGCCAGCAGCAGGGACACCCCTGGGGCCAACGTCCTGACTTTC. Its protein product is CASSRDTPGANVLTF.

This sequence joins TRBV4-1 and TRBJ2-7; 9 nucleotides line up with TRBD2. The CDR3 loop spans 15 amino acids. Germline-derived CDR1 and CDR2 are MGHRA and YSYEKL. The V segment lost 1 base and the J segment 2 bases; nucleotides outside the gene matches: 3. DNA of the CDR3: TGCGCCAGCAGCCAAGGGGTAGCGGGGGCCTACGAGCAGTACTTC. Its translation is CASSQGVAGAYEQYF.

J is TRBJ2-1 and V is TRBV2; 7 positions match TRBD1. V gave up 4 bases and J gave up 10 bases; unmatched junction bases: 7. The length of the CDR3 is 13 residues. CDR1 is SNHLY and CDR2 is FYNNEI in the germline V gene. Here the CDR3 reads CASSVEQGREQFF. The DNA for the CDR3 is TGTGCCAGCAGTGTGGAACAGGGGCGAGAGCAGTTCTTC.

This clone appeared a single time. The V gene is TRBV5-1, the J gene TRBJ1-1; D gene uncertain. CDR1 is SGHRS, CDR2 YFSETQ, per germline. V shed 0 bases and J shed 3 bases, with 9 bases lying between them. The CDR3 spans 14 residues. The CDR3 coding sequence is TGCGCCAGCAGCTTGGTTGTGAGGGACACTGAAGCTTTCTTT. Translating gives CASSLVVRDTEAFF.

The V gene is TRBV19, the J gene TRBJ1-4; the D gene is possibly TRBD1 (6 bases). This CDR3 region has 13 residues. V lost 5 bases and J lost 8, with 12 bases in between. Germline lookup yields CDR1 LNHDA and CDR2 SQIVND (reference sequence). CDR3 residues: CASSARTAEKLFF. The CDR3 DNA is TGTGCCAGTAGTGCCCGGACAGCCGAAAAACTGTTTTTT.

The table lists this clone with a count of one. This sequence joins TRBV3-1 (or the pseudogene TRBV3-2) and TRBJ2-7; D is perhaps TRBD1 (6 bases). Per the germline V gene, CDR1 is LGHDT and CDR2 is YNNKEL (reference sequence). V lost 3 bases and J 6 bases, leaving 15 bases between the germline ends. This CDR3 is built from 14 residues. The CDR3 loop is CASSHSPTGGEQYF. The CDR3 DNA follows: TGTGCCAGCAGCCATTCCCCGACAGGAGGCGAGCAGTACTTC.

The chain is built from TRBV19 and TRBJ2-1; TRBD2 aligns across 7 bases. The CDR3 loop spans 13 amino acids. J gave up 7 bases and V 7 bases, and 7 bases lay outside the gene matches. The germline CDR1 and CDR2 sequences are LNHDA and SQIVND (reference sequence). The DNA of the CDR3 is TGTGCCAGTACCCGGACTAGTCTGAATGAGCAGTTCTTC. Its translation is CASTRTSLNEQFF. The full variable domain, with the rest looked up from reference TRBV19 and TRBJ2-1, is DGGITQSPKYLFRKEGQNVTLSCEQNLNHDAMYWYRQDPGQGLRLIYYSQIVNDFQKGDIAEGYSVSREKKESFPLTVTSAQKNPTAFYLCASTRTSLNEQFFGPGTRLTVL.

The gene calls are TRBV11-3 and TRBJ2-3; tentative D call: TRBD1 (5 bases). Germline V CDR1 and CDR2: SGHNT, YENEEA. Trimming left V 2 bases short and J 2 bases short, with 11 bases between. The CDR3 has 15 residues. The CDR3 bases are TGTGCCAGCAGCTTACAGGGAAGGGTCACAGATACGCAGTATTTT. Its protein is CASSLQGRVTDTQYF.

The chain couples TRBV30 to TRBJ1-1, with D unresolved. V gave up 0 bases and J gave up 4 bases, with 9 bases separating them. The CDR3 sequence is 13 residues long. Germline V gene data show CDR1 as GTSNPN and CDR2 as SVGIG (reference sequence). CDR3 loop: CAWSVGVGTEAFF. As DNA, the CDR3 is TGTGCCTGGAGTGTAGGAGTGGGCACTGAAGCTTTCTTT.

This sequence joins TRBV6-1 and TRBJ1-6; 11 bases are shared with TRBD1. Germline trimming cut 3 bases from V and 7 bases from J; bases unmatched to any gene: 8. CDR3 length equals 17 residues. Germline values: CDR1 MNHNS, CDR2 SASEGT. The CDR3 here is CASSDRTGGATNSPLHF. The CDR3 DNA sequence: TGTGCCAGCAGTGACCGGACAGGGGGCGCGACAAATTCACCCCTCCACTTT.

V and J are TRBV12-5 and TRBJ2-1; TRBD1 agrees at 9 bases. Germline V gene lookup returns CDR1 LGHNT and CDR2 FRNRAP. The V and J ends lost 1 base and 4 bases, in that order; junction bases with no gene match: 2. The CDR3 totals 15 residues. CDR3 in DNA: TGTGCTAGTGGTTTGGCCGGGACAGGGTACAATGAGCAGTTCTTC. Its protein is CASGLAGTGYNEQFF.

The rearrangement uses TRBV11-2 and TRBJ1-4, with D unclear. Germline values: CDR1 SGHAT, CDR2 FQNNGV. This CDR3 is built from 15 residues. The ends were cut back, 2 bases at V and 3 bases at J, with 10 bases in the middle. In DNA, the CDR3 is TGTGCCAGCAGCTTAATGAGGGTCCCTAATGAAAAACTGTTTTTT. Protein product: CASSLMRVPNEKLFF.

This clone was observed many times. The chain has TRBV7-2 and TRBJ1-1, with D tentatively TRBD1 (6 bases). CDR3 size: 13 residues. The V gene's germline CDR1 is SGHTA and CDR2 FQGNSA. Between the trimmed V and J ends, which lost 5 bases and 1 base, there was a span of 8 bases. CDR3 amino acids: CASSPTGNTEAFF. The DNA of the CDR3 is TGTGCCAGCAGCCCGACAGGGAACACTGAAGCTTTCTTT.

This chain links TRBV5-5 with TRBJ1-6; tentative D call: TRBD1 (5 bases). V lost 2 bases to trimming and J lost 10 bases, with 16 bases between them. The CDR3 runs to 15 residues. Germline-derived CDR1 and CDR2 are SGHKS and YYEKEE (reference sequence). DNA for the CDR3: TGTGCCAGCAGCTTAACGGTGGGGGGGAACTCACCCCTCCACTTT. Translating gives CASSLTVGGNSPLHF.

The table lists this clone with a few counts. The CDR3, as DNA: TGTGCCAGCAGGAGGACAGGAGGGGGCCTTTTGGATGAGCAGTTCTTC. This sequence encodes CASRRTGGGLLDEQFF. The chain joins TRBV25-1 to TRBJ2-1, with TRBD1 as a possible D gene (7 bases). Trimming removed 6 bases from V and 8 bases from J, with 23 bases in between. Germline CDR1 is MGHDK and CDR2 is SYGVNS. The CDR3 contains 16 residues.

This sequence joins TRBV28 and TRBJ2-3; 9 bases line up with TRBD2. Germline-derived CDR1 and CDR2 are MDHEN and SYDVKM. The J segment lost 2 bases and the V segment lost 7 bases, leaving 7 bases of the junction unmatched. The CDR3 contains 15 residues. The CDR3 region is CASNGSSGDTDTQYF. CDR3 sequence (DNA): TGTGCCAGCAATGGGTCTAGCGGGGACACAGATACGCAGTATTTT.

The CDR3 sequence: CASSPAGTGGPLSYEQYF. In DNA form, the CDR3 reads TGCGCCAGCAGCCCGGCCGGGACAGGGGGCCCTCTCTCCTACGAGCAGTACTTC. This chain joins TRBV5-1 and TRBJ2-7; 12 bases fit TRBD1. Germline V lookup: CDR1 SGHRS, CDR2 YFSETQ. The CDR3 contains 18 residues. The V segment lost 4 bases and the J segment 0 bases; nucleotides outside the gene matches: 11.

V is TRBV28 and J is TRBJ1-5, with 7 bases fitting TRBD1. V was clipped by 7 bases and J by 2 bases; unmatched bases: 2. The V gene's germline CDR1 is MDHEN and CDR2 SYDVKM. The CDR3 covers 13 residues. In nucleotides, the CDR3 is TGTGCCAGCAACAGGGGTGGCAATCAGCCCCAGCATTTT. Translated, it gives CASNRGGNQPQHF. Combining the CDR3 with reference TRBV28 and TRBJ1-5 gives the whole variable domain DVKVTQSSRYLVKRTGEKVFLECVQDMDHENMFWYRQDPGLGLRLIYFSYDVKMKEKGDIPEGYSVSREKKERFSLILESASTNQTSMYLCASNRGGNQPQHFGDGTRLSIL.

The genes are TRBV4-1 and TRBJ2-5, with D unclear. V dropped 1 base and J dropped 4 bases, with 10 bases sitting between them. The CDR3 loop spans 14 amino acids. Germline CDR1 reads MGHRA; CDR2 reads YSYEKL. DNA for the CDR3: TGCGCCAGCAGCCAAGTCCCCAGTACAGAGACCCAGTACTTC. This translates into CASSQVPSTETQYF.

The sample holds one count of this clone. This chain connects TRBV12-3 or TRBV12-4 to TRBJ2-7; 8 nucleotides match TRBD1. Trimming took 5 bases from V and 5 from J; bases not matched to a gene: 5. CDR3 length: 13 residues. Here the CDR3 reads CASSGQGRHEQYF. As DNA, the CDR3 is TGTGCCAGCAGTGGACAGGGACGACACGAGCAGTACTTC.

The chain employs TRBV6-1 and TRBJ1-6, with 8 nucleotides matching TRBD1. Germline lookup yields CDR1 MNHNS and CDR2 SASEGT. The V segment lost 4 bases and the J segment 7 bases; nucleotides outside the gene matches: 12. CDR3 length: 17 amino acids. CDR3 DNA sequence: TGTGCCAGCAGTGCAGACAGGGGTAGCAGGCGAAATTCACCCCTCCACTTT. This codes for CASSADRGSRRNSPLHF.

J is TRBJ2-1 and V is TRBV5-4, with 8 bases that match TRBD2. Germline CDR1 and CDR2: SGHNT and YYREEE (reference sequence). V lost 5 bases to trimming and J lost 6 bases; unmatched junction nucleotides: 10. CDR3 size: 15 residues. DNA for the CDR3: TGTGCCAGCAGTCCGCGGGGGGTATCGGTCAATGAGCAGTTCTTC. It is translated as CASSPRGVSVNEQFF.

The chain recombines TRBV5-1 with TRBJ1-1; 9 bases line up with TRBD1. Per germline, CDR1 SGHRS and CDR2 YFSETQ. The junction had 7 bases not matched to a gene; V was cut back by 4 bases and J by 0 bases. The CDR3 covers 16 residues. The CDR3 DNA is TGCGCCAGCAGCCCGGGACAGGGTACCATGAACACTGAAGCTTTCTTT. Protein sequence: CASSPGQGTMNTEAFF.

This clone was seen only once. The CDR3 region is CASSYLGLAGEIEQFF. CDR3 bases: TGTGCCAGCAGTTACCTGGGACTAGCGGGAGAAATTGAGCAGTTCTTC. The chain joins TRBV6-2 or TRBV6-3 to TRBJ2-1; 14 positions agree with TRBD2. The J segment lost 9 bases and the V segment lost 2 bases, leaving 6 bases of the junction unmatched. The CDR3 consists of 16 residues. CDR1 is MNHEY, CDR2 SVGEGT, per germline.

CDR3 DNA: TGTGCCAGCAGTTACGCTGGGCACTACGAGCAGTACTTC. Translation: CASSYAGHYEQYF. The chain employs TRBV6-2 or TRBV6-3 and TRBJ2-7; D unclear. CDR1 is MNHEY and CDR2 is SVGEGT in the germline V gene. The CDR3 is 13 residues long. Between the trimmed V and J ends, which lost 2 bases and 3 bases, there was a span of 8 bases.

The chain combines TRBV6-1 with TRBJ2-1; D unclear. V was cut by 1 base and J by 6 bases, with 13 bases left in between. This CDR3 comprises 15 residues. Germline CDR1 MNHNS, CDR2 SASEGT. The CDR3 DNA is TGTGCCAGCAGTGAAGTAAGAGTAATTAGCAATGAGCAGTTCTTC. As protein: CASSEVRVISNEQFF.

The CDR3 region is CASNFEVDTQYF. CDR3 DNA: TGTGCCAGCAACTTCGAGGTAGATACGCAGTATTTT. V gene TRBV5-5 combines with J gene TRBJ2-3; D call uncertain. This CDR3 contains 12 residues. Germline loops: CDR1 SGHKS, CDR2 YYEKEE (reference sequence). Trimming took 6 bases from V and 5 from J, leaving 10 bases between them.

This sequence joins TRBV10-3 and TRBJ2-3, with 8 bases that match TRBD2. The CDR3 runs 16 residues. Germline V CDR1 and CDR2: ENHRY, SYGVKD. The junction had 8 bases not matched to a gene; V was cut back by 4 bases and J by 2 bases. CDR3 sequence: CAISGAGDLITDTQYF. Here the CDR3 DNA reads TGTGCCATCAGTGGAGCGGGGGACCTCATCACAGATACGCAGTATTTT.

The rearrangement links TRBV5-1 to TRBJ2-7; D remains unclear. The CDR3 totals 11 residues. Between the trimmed V and J ends, which lost 8 bases and 2 bases, there was a span of 8 bases. Per germline, CDR1 SGHRS and CDR2 YFSETQ. The CDR3 sequence is CASSDAYEQYF. DNA of the CDR3: TGCGCCAGTTCAGATGCCTACGAGCAGTACTTC.

V gene TRBV4-1 combines with J gene TRBJ2-7; maybe TRBD1 (5 bases). Trimming left V 3 bases short and J 5 bases short, with 20 bases between. The germline CDR1 and CDR2 sequences are MGHRA and YSYEKL. This CDR3 is 16 amino acids long. CDR3 nucleotides: TGCGCCAGCAGCCACGTCGGGCCAGGGCCCGCCAACGAGCAGTACTTC. Its translation: CASSHVGPGPANEQYF.

V is TRBV19 and J is TRBJ2-3; 8 positions agree with TRBD1. CDR1 and CDR2 from the germline V gene are LNHDA and SQIVND (reference sequence). V lost 6 bases, J lost 3 bases, and 11 bases stayed unmatched. The CDR3 covers 16 residues. The CDR3 spells CASSQRTGTATDTQYF. The DNA for the CDR3 is TGTGCCAGTAGCCAACGGACAGGGACCGCGACAGATACGCAGTATTTT.